Listed below are T cell receptor beta chains from one sample, sequenced in a study of blood T cell repertoires in COVID-19. Profiled with immunoSEQ multiplex PCR; TCRdb holds only in-frame clones, not every one. In the table there are approximately 210,000 clones, approximately 91% of which are singletons. Sequenced material: peripheral blood. The receptors originated from a man between 40 and 49 years old with acute or convalescent COVID-19. Both conserved end residues are part of each CDR3. D genes are given only for firm matches. Clone size appears in some rows only: once, few, many, or a class for an expanded clone.

D gene,clone size,V gene,J gene,CDR3 length,CDR3 protein,CDR3 DNA
TRBD1,.,TRBV7-2,TRBJ2-7,15,CASSLVTRGQAEQYF,TGTGCCAGCAGCTTAGTAACCAGGGGGCAAGCCGAGCAGTACTTC
TRBD2,.,TRBV7-9,TRBJ2-1,16,CASSLPAGGALDEQFF,TGTGCCAGCAGCCTGCCGGCGGGAGGTGCCCTCGATGAGCAGTTCTTC
.,once,TRBV6-5,TRBJ2-7,12,CASSMQGGEQYF,TGTGCCAGCAGCATGCAGGGTGGCGAGCAGTACTTC
TRBD1,.,TRBV5-6,TRBJ1-2,13,CASSLGAGGGYTF,TGTGCCAGCAGCTTAGGCGCAGGGGGAGGCTACACCTTC
TRBD1,.,TRBV5-1,TRBJ2-2,15,CASSLGEGATGELFF,TGCGCCAGCAGCTTGGGAGAGGGGGCAACCGGGGAGCTGTTTTTT
.,once,TRBV13,TRBJ2-7,12,CASSLSRYEQYF,TGTGCCAGCAGCTTATCCCGCTACGAGCAGTACTTC
.,.,TRBV6-5,TRBJ2-1,14,CASGEESSYNEQFF,TGTGCCAGCGGAGAGGAAAGCTCCTACAATGAGCAGTTCTTC
.,.,TRBV5-1,TRBJ2-5,14,CASRVRGAGETQYF,TGCGCCAGCAGGGTAAGGGGAGCGGGCGAGACCCAGTACTTC
TRBD1,.,TRBV6-6,TRBJ1-5,16,CASSQGTGSRGQPQHF,TGTGCCAGCAGCCAAGGGACAGGGTCCCGAGGACAGCCCCAGCATTTT
TRBD2,.,TRBV7-2,TRBJ2-7,16,CASSAGLAGVAYEQYF,TGTGCCAGCAGCGCCGGACTAGCGGGAGTAGCATACGAGCAGTACTTC
TRBD2,.,TRBV6-2/TRBV6-3,TRBJ2-1,14,CASSYSGTSGQQFF,TGTGCCAGCAGTTACTCAGGGACTAGCGGGCAGCAGTTCTTC
.,.,TRBV30,TRBJ2-6,16,CAWSPPGETGANVLTF,TGTGCCTGGAGTCCCCCGGGGGAAACTGGGGCCAACGTCCTGACTTTC
TRBD2,.,TRBV4-3,TRBJ2-5,17,CASSRSLGLAGGETQYF,TGCGCCAGCAGCCGTTCTCTTGGACTAGCGGGAGGGGAGACCCAGTACTTC
.,.,TRBV5-4,TRBJ1-1,15,CASSLASGLHTEAFF,TGTGCCAGCAGCTTGGCCAGCGGGCTACACACTGAAGCTTTCTTT
.,.,TRBV12-3/TRBV12-4,TRBJ2-3,12,CASRLNTDTQYF,TGTGCCAGCAGACTAAACACAGATACGCAGTATTTT
.,.,TRBV6-2/TRBV6-3,TRBJ2-2,14,CASSLVLNTGELFF,TGTGCCAGCAGTTTAGTCCTTAACACCGGGGAGCTGTTTTTT
.,.,TRBV10-1,TRBJ1-1,13,CASRNQKNTEAFF,TGCGCCAGCAGGAACCAGAAAAACACTGAAGCTTTCTTT
.,.,TRBV6-5,TRBJ1-5,13,CASATEMNQPQHF,TGTGCCAGCGCTACCGAGATGAATCAGCCCCAGCATTTT
TRBD1,.,TRBV2,TRBJ1-4,15,CASSSRDREGEKLFF,TGTGCCAGCAGTTCCCGGGACAGGGAAGGTGAAAAACTGTTTTTT
.,once,TRBV3-1/TRBV3-2,TRBJ1-1,14,CASSQGQGNTEAFF,TGTGCCAGCAGCCAAGGGCAGGGGAACACTGAAGCTTTCTTT
.,.,TRBV4-3,TRBJ2-3,14,CASSQGAASDTQYF,TGCGCCAGCAGCCAAGGGGCTGCATCAGATACGCAGTATTTT
.,.,TRBV7-5,TRBJ2-2,16,CARSWERERHTGELFF,TGTGCCAGAAGCTGGGAAAGGGAGAGGCACACCGGGGAGCTGTTTTTT
.,.,TRBV28,TRBJ2-3,15,CASSLQGSNTDTQYF,TGTGCCAGCAGTCTCCAGGGGTCTAACACAGATACGCAGTATTTT
TRBD1,.,TRBV28,TRBJ2-1,14,CASSAQSDRARAFF,TGTGCCAGCAGTGCGCAGTCGGACAGGGCTCGCGCGTTCTTC
.,.,TRBV7-8,TRBJ2-3,15,CASSLLGQLTDTQYF,TGTGCCAGCAGCTTACTTGGACAGCTCACAGATACGCAGTATTTT
.,.,TRBV27,TRBJ1-1,15,CASSPFRGGNTEAFF,TGTGCCAGCAGTCCATTCAGGGGTGGGAACACTGAAGCTTTCTTT
TRBD1,.,TRBV4-1,TRBJ2-5,14,CASSQGTGQETQYF,TGCGCCAGCAGCCAGGGGACAGGGCAAGAGACCCAGTACTTC
TRBD1,.,TRBV2,TRBJ1-6,15,CASSEQGTYNSPLHF,TGTGCCAGCAGCGAACAGGGGACATATAATTCACCCCTCCACTTT